The 9 T cell receptor beta chains below come from one sample, sequenced in a study of tissue T cells after allogeneic stem cell transplantation (dated by TCRdb to 2022 to 2024). The time point label on this specimen signifies: recipient (host-origin) PBMCs collected before allo-HCT. Receptor libraries were prepared by the immunoSEQ multiplex PCR assay. Held by TCRdb, this immuneACCESS table contains in-frame sequences only and omits some clones. Under half of the omission traces to an unresolved V gene where checked; the cause of the rest is unknown. This sample gives tens of thousands of clones in total; about 85% of them show up just once. Over 3% of the sample belongs to the ten largest clones. Sequencing used blood, obtained before transplantation. The receptors come from a woman aged 18 to 55 who later had graft-versus-host disease after an allogeneic stem cell transplant.

The chain recombines TRBV5-1 with TRBJ1-2; possible D gene TRBD1, 5 bases. Trimming left V 3 bases short and J 4 bases short, with 22 bases between. From germline, CDR1 is SGHRS and CDR2 YFSETQ. CDR3 length: 17 amino acids. Here the CDR3 reads CASSSGDSRADIYGYTF. Written as DNA, the CDR3 is TGCGCCAGCAGCTCGGGGGACTCCAGGGCCGACATCTATGGCTACACCTTC.

There are a few counts of this clone. The chain carries TRBV30 and TRBJ2-7, with TRBD2 identical over 8 bases. Germline V lookup: CDR1 GTSNPN, CDR2 SVGIG (reference sequence). The CDR3 consists of 13 residues. Losses at the gene ends were 7 bases for V and 4 bases for J; bases not matched to a gene: 9. In DNA, the CDR3 is TGTGCCTTCCGGGGGGGGAGTCAGTACGAGCAGTACTTC. Protein product: CAFRGGSQYEQYF.

The genes are TRBV5-1 and TRBJ2-1, with 8 bases matching TRBD2. The CDR3 covers 18 residues. Germline-derived CDR1 and CDR2 are SGHRS and YFSETQ. V lost 3 bases and J lost 0; bases outside the gene matches: 11. In DNA, the CDR3 is TGCGCCAGCAGCTCCGGACTAGCCCACCGGAGCTCCTACAATGAGCAGTTCTTC. Residues: CASSSGLAHRSSYNEQFF.

This sequence joins TRBV7-9 and TRBJ2-7; D may correspond to TRBD1 or TRBD2 (6 bases each). Germline CDR1 is SEHNR and CDR2 is FQNEAQ (reference sequence). The V and J ends lost 3 bases and 6 bases respectively, with 12 bases between them. The CDR3 runs to 13 residues. The CDR3 loop is CASSFNGGAEQYF. As DNA, the CDR3 is TGTGCCAGCAGCTTTAACGGGGGCGCCGAGCAGTACTTC.

This clone was seen a few times. V is TRBV20-1 and J is TRBJ2-5, with TRBD1 as a possible D gene (5 bases). Germline V gene lookup returns CDR1 DFQATT and CDR2 SNEGSKA (reference sequence). Trimming pared 3 bases from V and 1 base from J, leaving 6 bases between. The CDR3 totals 12 residues. The CDR3 DNA reads TGCAGTGCTAGTGGGGCCCAAGAGACCCAGTACTTC. Amino acids: CSASGAQETQYF.

The J gene is TRBJ2-7, the V gene TRBV7-9; TRBD1 matches at 7 bases. CDR3 length: 12 residues. Trimming took 5 bases from V and 4 from J; bases not matched to a gene: 2. Looked up from germline, CDR1 is SEHNR and CDR2 is FQNEAQ (reference sequence). CDR3 in amino acids: CASSQGQYEQYF. CDR3 nucleotides: TGTGCCAGCAGCCAGGGACAGTACGAGCAGTACTTC. Full variable domain (missing parts from reference TRBV7-9 and TRBJ2-7): DTGVSQNPRHKITKRGQNVTFRCDPISEHNRLYWYRQTLGQGPEFLTYFQNEAQLEKSRLLSDRFSAERPKGSFSTLEIQRTEQGDSAMYLCASSQGQYEQYFGPGTRLTVT.

The V call is TRBV30, the J call TRBJ2-1; 13 bases agree with TRBD2. Germline CDR1 reads GTSNPN; CDR2 reads SVGIG (reference sequence). The CDR3 loop spans 20 amino acids. Trimming took 0 bases from V and 0 from J; bases not matched to a gene: 11. The DNA of the CDR3 is TGTGCCTGGAGTGTATCACCTCGTAGGACTAGCGGGAGCTCCTACAATGAGCAGTTCTTC. It yields the protein CAWSVSPRRTSGSSYNEQFF.

This chain joins TRBV5-1 and TRBJ2-7; D could derive from TRBD1 or TRBD2 (6 bases each). The CDR3 covers 16 residues. CDR1 is SGHRS and CDR2 is YFSETQ in the germline V gene. Trimming left V 0 bases short and J 0 bases short, with 13 bases between. CDR3 coding DNA: TGCGCCAGCAGCTTGGCCGGACAGACTAGCTCCTACGAGCAGTACTTC. It encodes CASSLAGQTSSYEQYF.

The chain recombines TRBV28 with TRBJ1-4; a weak D match, TRBD1 (5 bases). V lost 5 bases, J lost 7 bases, and 11 bases lay in between. The CDR3 consists of 13 residues. Germline lookup yields CDR1 MDHEN and CDR2 SYDVKM. The CDR3: CASSTGTAEKLFF. The CDR3 nucleotides are TGTGCCAGCAGTACTGGGACCGCTGAAAAACTGTTTTTT.